This TCR beta chain was profiled in a study of blood T cells in healthy people across ages. For the second PCR, which ran for roughly 6 to 12 cycles, a sample-barcoded 5' primer and a J-beta primer mix were used. In TCRdb, the 5' RACE reads were re-called with MiXCR into one record per CDR3 protein. The table includes 800,000 or so distinct CDR3 sequences, about 47% detected once. In regard to this clonotype: Its antigen is unknown.

Regarding the study as a whole: Unknown CMV status may confound age-related changes in expanded clones.

The receptor's source is an elderly man in good health. Sequenced sample: blood.

The CDR3 protein is CATSERWEQFF. The CDR3 bases are TGTGCCACCAGTGAGCGGTGGGAGCAGTTCTTC. The chain has TRBV24-1 and TRBJ2-1; D is undetermined. This CDR3 spans 11 amino acids. Trimming took 4 bases from V and 10 from J, leaving 7 bases between them. Germline V gene lookup returns CDR1 KGHDR and CDR2 SFDVKD.